This TCR beta chain stems from a study of blood T cell repertoires in COVID-19. Study-wide context: Sites across the United States, Italy and Spain contributed samples from acute and convalescent COVID-19.

Repertoires were generated with immunoSEQ multiplex PCR, while TCRdb's copy carries only in-frame clones and drops some. Found here are about 240,000 clones, around 83% of them singletons; the top ten hold 3.4%. The J segment lost 7 bases and the V segment lost 10 bases, leaving 9 bases of the junction unmatched. The CDR3 is made up of 13 amino acids. The chain carries TRBV12-3 or TRBV12-4 and TRBJ2-7, with TRBD1 matching 11 bases. The source is a woman younger than 35 with acute or convalescent COVID-19. Sequenced sample: peripheral blood. The CDR3 region is CATQAGTGGEQYF. Here the CDR3 DNA reads TGTGCCACCCAAGCCGGGACAGGGGGGGAGCAGTACTTC.